This TCR beta chain was captured in a study of cytomegalovirus exposure and HLA in healthy donors. Points from the study as a whole: Analyses of presence/absence relied on an assumption of roughly uniform sequencing depth across donors. TCR beta V segments were, for the most part, productive about 87% or about 30% of the time in an earlier analysis. Per a later analysis, under 20,000 TCR beta sequences showed association with HLA alleles at 0.05 false discovery rate.

On this clone itself: Its antigen is not identified. The same CDR3 also results from other DNA sequences found in this sample.

Looked up from germline, CDR1 is SGHRS and CDR2 is YFSETQ. This CDR3 region has 15 residues. Trimming removed 5 bases from V and 5 bases from J, with 20 bases in between. Use of 60 Vbeta and 13 Jbeta primers characterized the PCR. How the authors handled the data: Unique TCR beta chains totaled roughly 79 million in a later count, with around 11 million of them shared. Data came from immunoSEQ multiplex PCR; TCRdb stores just in-frame clones and leaves some out. For V, J and clone size, that table is used; D and trimming come from the DNA. The sample holds more than 150,000 clones; 80% to 90% are singletons and the top ten take approximately 1.2%.

V is TRBV5-1 and J is TRBJ2-7; TRBD1 is a possible D gene (5 bases). Sequences were obtained from PBMCs. This TCR derives from a girl aged 2-10 years in good health and CMV-seropositive. CDR3 region: CASRPLGLEGDEQYF. The CDR3 DNA sequence: TGCGCCAGCAGACCCTTGGGGCTCGAAGGAGACGAGCAGTACTTC.